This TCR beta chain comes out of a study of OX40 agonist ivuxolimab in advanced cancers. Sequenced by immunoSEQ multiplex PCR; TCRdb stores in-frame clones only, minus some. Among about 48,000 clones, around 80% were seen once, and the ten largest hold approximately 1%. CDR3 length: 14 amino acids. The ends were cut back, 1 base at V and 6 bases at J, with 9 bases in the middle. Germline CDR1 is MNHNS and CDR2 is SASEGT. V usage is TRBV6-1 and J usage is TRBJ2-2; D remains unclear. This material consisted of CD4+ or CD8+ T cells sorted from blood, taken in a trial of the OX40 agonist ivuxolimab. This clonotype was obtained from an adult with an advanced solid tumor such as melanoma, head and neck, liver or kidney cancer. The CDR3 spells CASSEVVNPGELFF. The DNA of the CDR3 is TGTGCCAGCAGTGAAGTCGTAAATCCCGGGGAGCTGTTTTTT.